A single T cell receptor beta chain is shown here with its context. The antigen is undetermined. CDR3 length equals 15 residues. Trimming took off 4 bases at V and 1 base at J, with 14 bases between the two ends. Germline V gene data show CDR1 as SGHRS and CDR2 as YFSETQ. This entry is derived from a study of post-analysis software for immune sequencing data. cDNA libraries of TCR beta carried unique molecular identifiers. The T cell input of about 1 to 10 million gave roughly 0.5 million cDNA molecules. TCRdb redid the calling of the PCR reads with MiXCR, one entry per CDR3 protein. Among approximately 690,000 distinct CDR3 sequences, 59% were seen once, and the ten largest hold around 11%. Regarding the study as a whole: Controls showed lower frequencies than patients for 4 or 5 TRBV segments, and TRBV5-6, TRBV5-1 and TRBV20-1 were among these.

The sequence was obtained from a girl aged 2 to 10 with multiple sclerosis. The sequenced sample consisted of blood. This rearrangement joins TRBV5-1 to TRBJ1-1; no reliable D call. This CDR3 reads CASSLLGRENTEAFF. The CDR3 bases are TGCGCCAGCAGCCTTCTCGGGAGGGAGAACACTGAAGCTTTCTTT.